The clone carrying this TCR beta chain is a singleton in its sample. What it recognizes is unknown. The J segment lost 10 bases and the V segment lost 4 bases, leaving 17 bases of the junction unmatched. Germline-derived CDR1 and CDR2 are SQVTM and ANQGSEA. The CDR3 runs 15 residues. This sample stems from a study of blood T cells in healthy people across ages. Study-wide points: Naive T cell percentage showed a strong correlation with TCR beta diversity. Among T cells, TCR beta diversity per million cells dropped roughly linearly as age rose.

Per sample, no less than 5.5 micrograms of total RNA were extracted. PCR was performed a second time for about 6 to 11 cycles using a sample-barcoded 5' primer and a J-beta primer mix. MiXCR, applied by TCRdb to the 5' RACE reads, yields one record per CDR3 protein. The table lists 650,000 to 800,000 distinct CDR3 sequences, 44% of them singletons. The clonotype was recovered from a man in his 60s in good health. This rearrangement joins TRBV29-1 to TRBJ2-7; TRBD2 aligns across 9 bases. Sequenced sample: blood. The CDR3 coding sequence is TGCAGCGTTGTAGGGCTAGCGGGGACCAAAAATATTCAGTACTTC. Translating it yields CSVVGLAGTKNIQYF.